This T cell receptor beta chain was found in a study of T-cell reconstitution after alpha-beta-depleted transplantation in children. Trimming removed 3 bases from V and 3 bases from J, with 8 bases in between. Per germline, CDR1 SQVTM and CDR2 ANQGSEA. This CDR3 contains 13 residues. Remarks on this clonotype: Its antigen is unidentified.

Broader study findings: TCRbeta diversity was high at day 60 in some patients (a result of surviving recipient T cells and thymic progenitors). Reportedly, alpha-beta T cells present about two months post-transplant originated from several hundred expanded clones of graft origin.

During its preparation, the TCRbeta library received unique molecular identifiers. One entry per CDR3 protein results from TCRdb running MiXCR on the PCR reads. The sample carries approximately 230,000 distinct CDR3 sequences, 20% to 30% recorded once. The chain joins TRBV29-1 to TRBJ1-4, with D hard to call. This material consisted of PBMCs, mostly from graft donor cells, taken 360 days after TCRalphabeta/CD19-depleted stem cell transplant. This receptor was identified in a female patient aged 2-9 years who had a stem cell transplant for congenital amegakaryocytic thrombocytopenia, so the T cells may come from the graft donor. CDR3 loop: CSVEAHPNEKLFF. The DNA for the CDR3 is TGCAGCGTTGAGGCGCATCCTAATGAAAAACTGTTTTTT.